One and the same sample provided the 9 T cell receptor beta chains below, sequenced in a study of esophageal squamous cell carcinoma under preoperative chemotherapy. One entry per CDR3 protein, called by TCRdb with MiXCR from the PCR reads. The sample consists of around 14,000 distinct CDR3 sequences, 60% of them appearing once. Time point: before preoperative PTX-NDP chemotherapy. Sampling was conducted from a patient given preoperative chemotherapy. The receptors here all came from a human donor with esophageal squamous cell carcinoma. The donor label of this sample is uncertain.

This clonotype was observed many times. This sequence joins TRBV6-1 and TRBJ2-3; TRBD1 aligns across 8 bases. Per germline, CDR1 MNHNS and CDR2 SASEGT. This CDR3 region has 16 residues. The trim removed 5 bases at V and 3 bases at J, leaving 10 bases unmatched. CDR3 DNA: TGTGCCAGCAGTCTTGAGGACAGGGTCAGTACAGATACGCAGTATTTT. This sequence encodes CASSLEDRVSTDTQYF.

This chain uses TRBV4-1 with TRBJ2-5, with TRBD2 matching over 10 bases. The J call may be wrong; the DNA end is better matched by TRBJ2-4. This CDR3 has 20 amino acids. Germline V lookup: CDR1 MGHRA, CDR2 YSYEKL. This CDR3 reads CASSQDTMASGSVAKNIQYF. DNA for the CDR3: TGCGCCAGCAGCCAAGATACGATGGCTAGCGGGAGCGTTGCCAAAAACATTCAGTACTTC.

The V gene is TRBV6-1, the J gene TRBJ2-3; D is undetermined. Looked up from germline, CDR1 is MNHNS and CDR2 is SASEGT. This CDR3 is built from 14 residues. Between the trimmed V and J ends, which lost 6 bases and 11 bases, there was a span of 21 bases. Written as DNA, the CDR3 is TGTGCCAGCAGCCAGGCTGTGAGCACCGATGAGCAGTATTTT. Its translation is CASSQAVSTDEQYF.

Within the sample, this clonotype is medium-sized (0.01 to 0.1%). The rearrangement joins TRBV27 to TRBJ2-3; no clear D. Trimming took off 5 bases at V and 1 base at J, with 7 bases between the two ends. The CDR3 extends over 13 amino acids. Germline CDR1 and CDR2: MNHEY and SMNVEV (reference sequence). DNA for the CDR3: TGTGCCAGCAGTCCGTATGGCACAGATACGCAGTATTTT. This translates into CASSPYGTDTQYF.

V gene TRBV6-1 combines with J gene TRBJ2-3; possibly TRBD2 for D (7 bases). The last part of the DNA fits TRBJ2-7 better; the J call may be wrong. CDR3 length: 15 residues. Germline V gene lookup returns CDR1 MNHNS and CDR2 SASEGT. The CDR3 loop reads CASSEAGGAHDTQYF. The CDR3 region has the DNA TGTGCCAGCAGTGAAGCGGGGGGGGCCCACGACACGCAGTACTTC.

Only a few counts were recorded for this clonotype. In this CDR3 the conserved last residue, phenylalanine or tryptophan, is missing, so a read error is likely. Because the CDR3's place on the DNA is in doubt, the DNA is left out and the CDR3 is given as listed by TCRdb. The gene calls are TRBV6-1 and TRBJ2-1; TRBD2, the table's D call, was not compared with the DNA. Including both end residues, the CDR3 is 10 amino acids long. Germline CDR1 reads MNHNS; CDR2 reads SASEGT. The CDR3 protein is CASSRPGLAG.

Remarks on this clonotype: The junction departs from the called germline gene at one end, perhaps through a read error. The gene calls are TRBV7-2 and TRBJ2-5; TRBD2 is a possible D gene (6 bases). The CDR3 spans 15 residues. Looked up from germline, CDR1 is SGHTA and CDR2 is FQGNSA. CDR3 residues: CARGLGAGNQETQYF. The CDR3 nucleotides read TGTGCCAGGGGCTTAGGGGCGGGGAACCAAGAGACGCAGTATTTC.

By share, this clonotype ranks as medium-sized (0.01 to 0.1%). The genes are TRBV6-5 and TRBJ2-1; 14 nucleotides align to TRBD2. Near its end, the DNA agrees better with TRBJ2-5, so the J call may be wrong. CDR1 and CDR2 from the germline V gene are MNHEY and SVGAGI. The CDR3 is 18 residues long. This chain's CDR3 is CASSYRPGTSGSGETQYF. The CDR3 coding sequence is TGTGCCAGCAGTTACCGTCCTGGGACTAGCGGGAGTGGGGAGACCCAGTACTTC.

The DNA for the CDR3 is TGTGCCAGCAGTTACAACAGGAATCAAGAGACCCAGTACTTC. Amino acid sequence: CASSYNRNQETQYF. The V call is TRBV7-2, the J call TRBJ2-1; possibly TRBD1 for D (5 bases). The J call may be wrong; the DNA end is better matched by TRBJ2-5. Germline-derived CDR1 and CDR2 are SGHTA and FQGNSA. This CDR3 comprises 14 residues.